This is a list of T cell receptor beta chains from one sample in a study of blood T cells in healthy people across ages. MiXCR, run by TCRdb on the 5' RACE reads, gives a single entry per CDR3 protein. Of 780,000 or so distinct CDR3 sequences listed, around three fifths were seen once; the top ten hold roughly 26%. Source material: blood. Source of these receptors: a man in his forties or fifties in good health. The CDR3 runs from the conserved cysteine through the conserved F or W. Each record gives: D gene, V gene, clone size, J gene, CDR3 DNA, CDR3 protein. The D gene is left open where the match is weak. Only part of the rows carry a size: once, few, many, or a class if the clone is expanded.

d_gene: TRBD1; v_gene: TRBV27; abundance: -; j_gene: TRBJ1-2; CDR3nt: TGTGCCAGCAGACGACCGGGACAGGGCTATGGCTACACCTTC; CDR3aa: CASRRPGQGYGYTF
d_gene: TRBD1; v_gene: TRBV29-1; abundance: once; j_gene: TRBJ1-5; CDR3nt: TGCAGCGTCTGGACAGGAGATAGCAATCAGCCCCAGCATTTT; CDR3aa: CSVWTGDSNQPQHF
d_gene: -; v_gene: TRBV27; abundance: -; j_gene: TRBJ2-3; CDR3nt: TGTGCCAGCAGGAAGGACACAGATACGCAGTATTTT; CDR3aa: CASRKDTDTQYF
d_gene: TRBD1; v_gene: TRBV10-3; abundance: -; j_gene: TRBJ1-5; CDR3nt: TGTGTCATCAGTGGGGTACAGGGGAGCAATCAGCCCCAGCATTTT; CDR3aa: CVISGVQGSNQPQHF
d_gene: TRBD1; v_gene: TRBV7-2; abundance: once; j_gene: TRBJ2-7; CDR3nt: TGTGCCAGCAGCTTAGTGCAGGGGGCTGGCCACGAGCAGTACTTC; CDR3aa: CASSLVQGAGHEQYF
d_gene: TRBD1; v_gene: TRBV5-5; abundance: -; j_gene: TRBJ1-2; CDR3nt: TGTGCCAGCTCTCCGGGACAGCAGACAGTTAACTATGGCTACACCTTC; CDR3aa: CASSPGQQTVNYGYTF
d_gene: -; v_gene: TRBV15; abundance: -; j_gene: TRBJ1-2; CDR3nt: TGTGCCACCAGCAGAGATCGTGGCTACACCTTC; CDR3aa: CATSRDRGYTF
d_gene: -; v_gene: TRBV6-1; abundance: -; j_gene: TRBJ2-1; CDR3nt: TGTGCCAGCAGTGAAACCCCAGGGGACAATGAGCAGTTCTTC; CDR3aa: CASSETPGDNEQFF
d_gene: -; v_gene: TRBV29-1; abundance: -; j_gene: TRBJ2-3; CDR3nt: TGCAGCGTTGGACTTCCCCCCACGCAGCCCATTTACACAGATACGCAGTATTTT; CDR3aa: CSVGLPPTQPIYTDTQYF
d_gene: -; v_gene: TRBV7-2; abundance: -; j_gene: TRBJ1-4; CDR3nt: TGTGCCAGCAGCCCCGGGTCCGGGGGGGAAAAACTGTTTTTT; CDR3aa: CASSPGSGGEKLFF
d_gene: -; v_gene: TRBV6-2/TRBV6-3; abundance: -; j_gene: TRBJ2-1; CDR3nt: TGTGCCAGCACCAGAGGTCGGGGGTCGGACTACGAGCAGTTCTTC; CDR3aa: CASTRGRGSDYEQFF
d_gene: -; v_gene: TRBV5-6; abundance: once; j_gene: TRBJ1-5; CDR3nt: TGTGCCAGCACCTCGATTTTAGATAGCAATCAGCCCCAGCATTTT; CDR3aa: CASTSILDSNQPQHF
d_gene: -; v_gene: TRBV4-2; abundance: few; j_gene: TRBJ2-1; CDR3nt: TGTGCCAGCAGCCAAGTAGTTGGGGGCAATGAGCAGTTCTTC; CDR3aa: CASSQVVGGNEQFF
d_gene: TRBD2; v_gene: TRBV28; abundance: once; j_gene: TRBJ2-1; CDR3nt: TGTGCCAGTATGGTTCTAGCGGGCGGGAACAATGAGCAGTTCTTC; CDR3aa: CASMVLAGGNNEQFF
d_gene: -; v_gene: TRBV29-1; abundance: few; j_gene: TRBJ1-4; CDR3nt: TGCAGCGCCGCCCGGACGAATGAAAAACTGTTTTTT; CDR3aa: CSAARTNEKLFF
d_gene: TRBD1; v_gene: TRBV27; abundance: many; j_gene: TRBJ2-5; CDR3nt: TGTGCCAGCAGTTTAAGGACAGGGGGAGAGACCCAGTACTTC; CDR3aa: CASSLRTGGETQYF
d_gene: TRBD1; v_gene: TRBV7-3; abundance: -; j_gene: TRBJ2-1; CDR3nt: TGTGCCAGCAGCCTGACAGGGACCTTGGGCTATGAGCAGTTCTTC; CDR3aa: CASSLTGTLGYEQFF
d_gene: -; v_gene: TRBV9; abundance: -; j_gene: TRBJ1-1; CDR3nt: TGTGCCAGCAGCGTAGATGCAGGGTGGTACACTGAAGCTTTCTTT; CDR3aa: CASSVDAGWYTEAFF
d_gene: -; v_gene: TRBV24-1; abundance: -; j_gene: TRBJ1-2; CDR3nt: TGTGCCATCGCACAGTATGACTATGGCTACACCTTC; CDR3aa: CAIAQYDYGYTF
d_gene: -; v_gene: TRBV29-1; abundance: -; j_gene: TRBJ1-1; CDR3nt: TGCAGCGGGGCAAGGAACACTGAAGCTTTCTTT; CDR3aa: CSGARNTEAFF
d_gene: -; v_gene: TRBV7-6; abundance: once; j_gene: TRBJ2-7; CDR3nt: TGTGCCAGCAGCTTAGCGATCGGGGCAGGTACCTACGAGCAGTACTTC; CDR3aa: CASSLAIGAGTYEQYF
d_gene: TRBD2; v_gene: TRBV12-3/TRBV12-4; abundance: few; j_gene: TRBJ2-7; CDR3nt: TGTGCCAGCAGTTTATCGGGGGGGAACTACGAGCAGTACTTC; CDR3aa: CASSLSGGNYEQYF
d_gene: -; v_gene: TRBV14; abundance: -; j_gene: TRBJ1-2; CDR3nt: TGTGCCAGCAGCCAAAATGGCGGGGTAGGGTATGGCTACACCTTC; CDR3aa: CASSQNGGVGYGYTF
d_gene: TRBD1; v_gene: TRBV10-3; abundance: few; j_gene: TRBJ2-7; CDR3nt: TGTGCCACCTTGGACAGGGCGACCTACGAGCAGTACTTC; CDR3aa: CATLDRATYEQYF